This TCR beta chain was captured in a study of Ad26.COV2.S vaccination and SARS-CoV-2 variants. Overall study: Intramuscular Ad26.COV2.S at 5x10^10 or 1x10^11 viral particles.

Profiling relied on immunoSEQ multiplex PCR, and the TCRdb table lists in-frame clones only, not all of them. The table has about 480,000 clones, roughly 85% seen once. V was pared by 5 bases and J by 4 bases, with 14 bases between. The CDR3 sequence is 14 residues long. The germline gives CDR1 MNHEY, CDR2 SVGEGT. Treatment defined: roughly 18 received Ad26.COV2.S at low or high dose, single or two shots; about 5 received placebo; per-sample allocation not given. Sampling happened 63 days after the first vaccine or placebo injection. The donor was a Boston adult aged 18-55 years. The rearrangement uses TRBV6-2 or TRBV6-3 and TRBJ2-5, with D tentatively TRBD1 or TRBD2 (5 bases each). The clonotype was recovered from a person aged 18-65 years who received the Ad26.COV2.S COVID-19 vaccine or a placebo. Material: peripheral blood, obtained in a trial of Ad26.COV2.S vaccine versus placebo. CDR3 DNA: TGTGCCAGCAGTCATCTCGGGGCTTCAGAGACCCAGTACTTC. It translates to CASSHLGASETQYF.